This T cell receptor (beta chain) was recorded in a study of blood T cell repertoires in COVID-19. The CDR3 is made up of 18 amino acids. CDR1 and CDR2 (germline): SGHVS, FQNEAQ. V shed 1 base and J 2 bases; nucleotides not matched to a gene: 8. This clone was detected only a few times. Some clones are missing from TCRdb's copy, which holds only in-frame ones; the method was immunoSEQ multiplex PCR. The table has under 250,000 clones, more than 75% seen once. The clonotype was recovered from a woman in her thirties or forties with acute or convalescent COVID-19. Material: peripheral blood. The gene calls are TRBV7-8 and TRBJ2-3, with TRBD2 identical over 11 bases. The CDR3 bases are TGTGCCAGCAGCTTAGTATTGGGGACTAGCGGTTTCACAGATACGCAGTATTTT. The encoded protein is CASSLVLGTSGFTDTQYF. Looking up the rest from reference TRBV7-8 and TRBJ2-3 gives the full variable domain: GAGVSQSPRYKVAKRGQDVALRCDPISGHVSLFWYQQALGQGPEFLTYFQNEAQLDKSGLPSDRFFAERPEGSVSTLKIQRTQQEDSAVYLCASSLVLGTSGFTDTQYFGPGTRLTVL.